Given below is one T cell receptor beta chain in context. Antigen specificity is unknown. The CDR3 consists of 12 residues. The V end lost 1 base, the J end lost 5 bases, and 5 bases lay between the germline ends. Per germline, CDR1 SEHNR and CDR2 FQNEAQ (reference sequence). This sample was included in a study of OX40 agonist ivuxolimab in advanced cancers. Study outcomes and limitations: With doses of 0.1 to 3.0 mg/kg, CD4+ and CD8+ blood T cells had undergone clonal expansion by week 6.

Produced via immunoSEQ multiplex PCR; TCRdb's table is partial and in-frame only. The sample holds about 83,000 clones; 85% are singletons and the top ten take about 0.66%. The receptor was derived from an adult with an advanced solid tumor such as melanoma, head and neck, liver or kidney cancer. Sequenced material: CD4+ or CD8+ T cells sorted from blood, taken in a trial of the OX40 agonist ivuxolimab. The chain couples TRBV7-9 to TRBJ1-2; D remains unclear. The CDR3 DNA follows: TGTGCCAGCAGCTTAGAAAGTTATGGCTACACCTTC. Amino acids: CASSLESYGYTF.